A single sample is the source of the 2 T cell receptor beta chains below, sequenced in a study of T cell changes during pregnancy in multiple sclerosis. Produced via immunoSEQ multiplex PCR; TCRdb's table is partial and in-frame only. This table holds around 61,000 clones, under 95% found once. The sample was peripheral blood, taken in the third trimester of pregnancy. All receptors derive from a female donor in good health, enrolled as a control in a pregnancy study.

CDR3 DNA sequence: TGTGCCAGCAGCTTAGGTCAGGGGGCCATGAACACCGGGGAGCTGTTTTTT. It is translated as CASSLGQGAMNTGELFF. V gene TRBV11-3 combines with J gene TRBJ2-2; the match to TRBD1 covers 8 bases. There are 17 residues in the CDR3. Germline values: CDR1 SGHNT, CDR2 YENEEA. V lost 1 base and J lost 1; bases outside the gene matches: 5.

V is TRBV27 and J is TRBJ1-4; 9 nucleotides agree with TRBD1. Germline V lookup: CDR1 MNHEY, CDR2 SMNVEV (reference sequence). J was trimmed by 7 bases and V by 4 bases; bases with no gene match: 10. The CDR3 contains 16 residues. The CDR3 here is CASSSQGARDREKLFF. The DNA for the CDR3 is TGTGCCAGCAGTTCACAGGGGGCGCGGGATCGTGAAAAACTGTTTTTT.